This T cell receptor beta chain was sequenced during a study of blood T cell repertoires in COVID-19. Study-level background: Samples of COVID-19 (acute and convalescent) were obtained from the United States, Italy and Spain. PBMCs, B-cell-depleted T cells, or T cells were the source of the cDNA or gDNA that made up the material.

The CDR3 runs to 14 residues. Germline V gene data show CDR1 as SGHDT and CDR2 as YYEEEE. The V end was cut by 0 bases, the J end by 8 bases, with 9 bases between. Original data processing: Amplifying reference gene primers gave estimates of nucleated cell counts. This table comes from immunoSEQ multiplex PCR, and its TCRdb copy is limited to in-frame clones, with some not included. V, J and clone size derive from that table, while D and trimming were established from the DNA sequence. Found here are about 480,000 clones, 70% to 90% of them singletons; the top ten hold about 2%. The chain is built from TRBV5-6 and TRBJ1-6; D is ambiguous. The sequencing input was PBMCs or T cells enriched from blood (not recorded which). This receptor was identified in a woman in her thirties or forties who had recovered from COVID-19. This CDR3 is CASSLGRRHSPLHF. Written as DNA, the CDR3 is TGTGCCAGCAGCTTGGGCAGGAGGCATTCACCCCTCCACTTT.